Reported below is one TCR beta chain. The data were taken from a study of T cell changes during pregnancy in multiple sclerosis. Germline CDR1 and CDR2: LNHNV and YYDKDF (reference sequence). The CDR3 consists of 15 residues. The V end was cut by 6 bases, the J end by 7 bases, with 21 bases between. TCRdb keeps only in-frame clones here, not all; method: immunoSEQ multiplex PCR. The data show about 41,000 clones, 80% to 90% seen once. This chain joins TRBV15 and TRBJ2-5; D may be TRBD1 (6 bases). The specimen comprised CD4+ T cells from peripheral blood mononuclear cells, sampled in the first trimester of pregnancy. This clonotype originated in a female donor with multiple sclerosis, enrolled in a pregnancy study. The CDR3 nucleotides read TGTGCCACCAGTCCCGTTATGGACAGTGGAGGGACCCAGTACTTC. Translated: CATSPVMDSGGTQYF.